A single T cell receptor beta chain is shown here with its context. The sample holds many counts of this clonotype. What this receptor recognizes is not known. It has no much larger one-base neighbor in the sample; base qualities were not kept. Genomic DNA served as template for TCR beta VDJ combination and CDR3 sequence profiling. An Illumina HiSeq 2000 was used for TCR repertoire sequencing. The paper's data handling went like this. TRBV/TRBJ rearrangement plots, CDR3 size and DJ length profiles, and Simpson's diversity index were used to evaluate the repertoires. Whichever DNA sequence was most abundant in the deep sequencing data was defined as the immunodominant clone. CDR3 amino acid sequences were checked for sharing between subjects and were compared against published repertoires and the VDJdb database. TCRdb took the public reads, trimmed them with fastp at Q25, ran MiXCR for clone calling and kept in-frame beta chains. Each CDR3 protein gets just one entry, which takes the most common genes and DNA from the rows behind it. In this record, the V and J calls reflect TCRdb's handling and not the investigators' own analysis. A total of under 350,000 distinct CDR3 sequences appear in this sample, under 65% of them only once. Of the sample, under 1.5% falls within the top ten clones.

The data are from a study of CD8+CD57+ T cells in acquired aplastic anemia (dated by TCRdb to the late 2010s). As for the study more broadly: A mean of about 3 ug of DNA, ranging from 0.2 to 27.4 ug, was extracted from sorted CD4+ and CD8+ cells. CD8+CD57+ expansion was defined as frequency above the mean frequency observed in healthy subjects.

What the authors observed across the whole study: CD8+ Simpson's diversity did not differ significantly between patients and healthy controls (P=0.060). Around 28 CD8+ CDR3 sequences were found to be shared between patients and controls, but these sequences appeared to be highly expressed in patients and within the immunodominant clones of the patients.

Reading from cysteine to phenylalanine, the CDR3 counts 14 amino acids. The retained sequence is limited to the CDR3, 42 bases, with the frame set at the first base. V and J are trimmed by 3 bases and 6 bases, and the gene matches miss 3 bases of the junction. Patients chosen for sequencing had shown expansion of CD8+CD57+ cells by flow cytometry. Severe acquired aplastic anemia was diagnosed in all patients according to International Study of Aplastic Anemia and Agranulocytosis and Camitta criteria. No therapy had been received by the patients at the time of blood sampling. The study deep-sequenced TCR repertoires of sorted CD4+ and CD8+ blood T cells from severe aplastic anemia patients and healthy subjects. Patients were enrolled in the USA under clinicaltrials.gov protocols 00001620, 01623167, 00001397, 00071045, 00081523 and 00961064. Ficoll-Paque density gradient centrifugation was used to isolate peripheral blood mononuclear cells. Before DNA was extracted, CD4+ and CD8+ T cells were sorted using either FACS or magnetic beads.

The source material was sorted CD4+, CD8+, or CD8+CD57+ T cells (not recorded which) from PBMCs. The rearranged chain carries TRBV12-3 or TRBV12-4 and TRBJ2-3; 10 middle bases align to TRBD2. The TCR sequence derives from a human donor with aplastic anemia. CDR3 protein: CASSLGLASDTQYF. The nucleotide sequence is TGTGCCAGCAGTTTGGGACTAGCGTCGGATACGCAGTATTTT.